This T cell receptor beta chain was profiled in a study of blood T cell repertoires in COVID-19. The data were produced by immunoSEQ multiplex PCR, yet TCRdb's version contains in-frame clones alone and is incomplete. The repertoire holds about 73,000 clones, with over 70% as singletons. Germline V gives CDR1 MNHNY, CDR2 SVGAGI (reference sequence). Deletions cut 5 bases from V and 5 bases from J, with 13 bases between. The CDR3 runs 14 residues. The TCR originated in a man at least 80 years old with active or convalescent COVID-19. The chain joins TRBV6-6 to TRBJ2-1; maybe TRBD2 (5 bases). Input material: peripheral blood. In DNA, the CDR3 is TGTGCCAGCAGTGGGGTAGCGCCTAACAATGAGCAGTTCTTC. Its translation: CASSGVAPNNEQFF.